A selection of T cell receptor beta chains follows, all from one sample in a study of blood T cell repertoires in COVID-19. Clones were read by immunoSEQ multiplex PCR, and TCRdb kept only the in-frame ones, dropping some. The profile shows fewer than 700,000 clones, approximately 88% of them singletons. Material: peripheral blood. Source of these receptors: a woman aged 50 to 65 with COVID-19, enrolled during active disease. Each CDR3 is given with its conserved first and last residue. D genes are given only for firm matches. Clone size, where shown, is once, few, many, or a class for clones that have expanded.

v_call,clone_size,d_call,j_call,cdr3_nt,cdr3_aa
TRBV5-1,-,TRBD1,TRBJ2-7,TGCGCCAGCAGCTTGGAAGGGACAGACTACGAGCAGTACTTC,CASSLEGTDYEQYF
TRBV19,-,-,TRBJ1-4,TGTGCCAGTACCTTCCAGGCTGCAACTAATGAAAAACTGTTTTTT,CASTFQAATNEKLFF
TRBV12-3/TRBV12-4,-,-,TRBJ1-1,TGTGCCAGCAGTTTAGCCCCTCGGACTGAAGCTTTCTTT,CASSLAPRTEAFF
TRBV18,-,TRBD1,TRBJ1-6,TGTGCCAGCTCACCATCTGGGACAGGGAATTCACCCCTCCACTTT,CASSPSGTGNSPLHF
TRBV5-4,-,-,TRBJ1-1,TGTGCCAGCAGCTTGGAGCGGATTAACACTGAAGCTTTCTTT,CASSLERINTEAFF
TRBV7-9,few,TRBD1,TRBJ1-4,TGTGCCAGCAGCTACTGGGGACAGGGAAATGAAAAACTGTTTTTT,CASSYWGQGNEKLFF
TRBV19,once,-,TRBJ1-1,TGTGCCAGTTACCAGGGAAATAGGTACACTGAAGCTTTCTTT,CASYQGNRYTEAFF
TRBV18,-,TRBD1,TRBJ1-1,TGTGCCAGCTCACCCTTACAGGGGGGAGGCACTGAAGCTTTCTTT,CASSPLQGGGTEAFF
TRBV5-1,-,TRBD2,TRBJ2-5,TGCGCCAGCAGCTTGGGCGGCGGGGGGGCCGGTATGGAGACCCAGTACTTC,CASSLGGGGAGMETQYF
TRBV5-1,once,-,TRBJ2-5,TGCGCCAGCAGCTTAGAGGAGAGAGAGACCCAGTACTTC,CASSLEERETQYF
TRBV18,-,TRBD2,TRBJ2-3,TGTGCCAGCTCGCCCCGGGGGTCCGGGGGGGGCACAGATACGCAGTATTTT,CASSPRGSGGGTDTQYF
TRBV11-3,-,TRBD2,TRBJ2-3,TGTGCCAGCAGCCCCGGGGACTACCCATCCAATACGCAGTATTTT,CASSPGDYPSNTQYF
TRBV11-2,-,-,TRBJ2-7,TGTGCCAGCAGTGCTGACAGGCTCTACGAGCAGTACTTC,CASSADRLYEQYF
TRBV5-1,-,TRBD2,TRBJ2-5,TGCGCCAGCAGCAGTAGCGGGGTATGGCTACAAGAGACCCAGTACTTC,CASSSSGVWLQETQYF
TRBV14,-,TRBD1,TRBJ1-1,TGTGCCAGCAGCCAGACAGGGGGCACTGAAGCTTTCTTT,CASSQTGGTEAFF
TRBV4-2,-,TRBD2,TRBJ2-3,TGTGCCAGCAGCCAAGCTGGCGGGGGGGCCACAGATACGCAGTATTTT,CASSQAGGGATDTQYF
TRBV18,-,-,TRBJ2-5,TGTGCCAGCTCCTCCCCGACAGGTACAGAGACCCAGTACTTC,CASSSPTGTETQYF
TRBV28,-,-,TRBJ1-4,TGTGCCAGCAGTTATTATGAGGGACTGTCCTTAGCTAATGAAAAACTGTTTTTT,CASSYYEGLSLANEKLFF
TRBV29-1,few,-,TRBJ2-7,TGCAGCGTGGGGGAGAGAGGGACTGGCTCCTACGAGCAGTACTTC,CSVGERGTGSYEQYF
TRBV10-3,-,TRBD2,TRBJ2-1,TGTGCCATCACTAGCGGGGGGAGAAGTGAGCAGTTCTTC,CAITSGGRSEQFF
TRBV2,-,TRBD1,TRBJ1-2,TGTGCCAGCAGCTACAGCCGGGACAGCTATGGCTACACCTTC,CASSYSRDSYGYTF
TRBV3-1/TRBV3-2,-,-,TRBJ1-4,TGTGCCAGCAGCCAAGATTTGAGTCAGGGTAATGAAAAACTGTTTTTT,CASSQDLSQGNEKLFF
TRBV9,once,-,TRBJ1-1,TGTGCCAGCAGCGTAGGAGCAGGGGCCACTGAAGCTTTCTTT,CASSVGAGATEAFF
TRBV24-1,-,-,TRBJ2-6,TGTGCCACCAGTGACTGGGCCGACACGGATAACTCTGGGGCCAACGTCCTGACTTTC,CATSDWADTDNSGANVLTF
TRBV27,few,-,TRBJ1-5,TGTGCCAGCAGTCCCCTGGCAGCGGGCAATCAGCCCCAGCATTTT,CASSPLAAGNQPQHF
TRBV9,-,TRBD1,TRBJ1-6,TGTGCCAGCAGCCAGGGGGGTGGGACAGGGGATAATTCACCCCTCCACTTT,CASSQGGGTGDNSPLHF
TRBV2,-,TRBD2,TRBJ2-1,TGTGCCGCGATAGCGGGGGCCTCTTCCTACAATGAGCAGTTCTTC,CAAIAGASSYNEQFF
TRBV7-2,-,TRBD1,TRBJ1-5,TGTGCCAGCAGCCCCTCGGGACAGGCGGGCGGTCAGCCCCAGCATTTT,CASSPSGQAGGQPQHF
TRBV6-5,-,-,TRBJ2-7,TGTGCCAGCAGTTTTGGGCCCCTCCGGGGTGAGCAGTACTTC,CASSFGPLRGEQYF
TRBV19,-,-,TRBJ2-4,TGTGCCAGTAGGGGGGCCCGTATTCAGTACTTC,CASRGARIQYF
TRBV9,-,-,TRBJ1-2,TGTGCCAGCAGCGTAGAATCGTCAGGGTCCTATGGCTACACCTTC,CASSVESSGSYGYTF